This T cell receptor beta chain is from a study of OX40 agonist ivuxolimab in advanced cancers. Study-level background: The dose-escalation group included hepatocellular carcinoma, melanoma, renal cell carcinoma and head and neck cancer. Points from the study as a whole: Some patients without response likewise showed low normalized clonal expansion. Partial responders receiving 0.1-3.0 mg/kg showed among the lowest clonal expansion.

The sampling schedule covered blood at baseline, cycle 4 day 1, and cycle 7 day 1. Germline V lookup: CDR1 SGHTS, CDR2 YDEGEE. The V and J ends lost 6 bases and 6 bases, in that order; junction bases with no gene match: 8. CDR3 length: 13 residues. TCRdb's table, derived via immunoSEQ multiplex PCR, lists solely in-frame clones and lacks some. The sample lists around 60,000 clones, about 85% occurring once. Regarding this clone: Its target is not known.

Here the sequenced sample was CD4+ or CD8+ T cells sorted from blood, taken in a trial of the OX40 agonist ivuxolimab. The rearrangement uses TRBV5-8 and TRBJ1-2; 7 bases align to TRBD1. The receptor's source is an adult with an advanced solid tumor such as melanoma, head and neck, liver or kidney cancer. CDR3 coding DNA: TGTGCCAGCACATTGGAGGGGGCGGATGGCTACACCTTC. Translation gives CASTLEGADGYTF. Using reference TRBV5-8 and TRBJ1-2 for the parts outside the CDR3, the full variable domain is EAGVTQSPTHLIKTRGQQATLRCSPISGHTSVYWYQQALGLGLQFLLWYDEGEERNRGNFPPRFSGRQFPNYSSELNVNALELEDSALYLCASTLEGADGYTFGSGTRLTVV.